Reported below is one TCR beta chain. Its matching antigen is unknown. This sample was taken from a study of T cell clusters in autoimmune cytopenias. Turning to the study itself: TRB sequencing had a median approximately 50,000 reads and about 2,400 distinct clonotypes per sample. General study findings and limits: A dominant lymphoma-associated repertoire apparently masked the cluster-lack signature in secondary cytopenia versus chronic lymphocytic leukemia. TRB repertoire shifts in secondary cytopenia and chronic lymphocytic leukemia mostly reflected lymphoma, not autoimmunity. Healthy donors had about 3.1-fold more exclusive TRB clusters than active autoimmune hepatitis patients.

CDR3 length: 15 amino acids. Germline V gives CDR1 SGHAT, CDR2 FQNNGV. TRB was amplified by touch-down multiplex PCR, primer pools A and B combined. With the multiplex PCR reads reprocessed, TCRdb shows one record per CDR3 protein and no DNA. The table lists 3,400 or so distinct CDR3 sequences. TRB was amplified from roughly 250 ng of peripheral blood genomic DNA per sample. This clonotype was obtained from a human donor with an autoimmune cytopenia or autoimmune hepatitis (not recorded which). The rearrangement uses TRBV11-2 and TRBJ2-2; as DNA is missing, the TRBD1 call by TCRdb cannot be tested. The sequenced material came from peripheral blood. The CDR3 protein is CASSPRTGHLAELFF.